What follows are 15 T cell receptor beta chains derived from one specimen sequenced in a study of cytomegalovirus exposure and HLA in healthy donors. PCR employed 60 Vbeta and 13 Jbeta primers. Method: immunoSEQ multiplex PCR; TCRdb's copy keeps in-frame clones and lacks some. The sample holds around 130,000 clones, about 66% seen once. Sequencing was carried out using PBMCs. Every receptor here comes from a male donor in good health and CMV-seronegative.

This clone was counted only a few times. The V and J genes are TRBV11-3 and TRBJ2-5; the D gene is possibly TRBD2 (6 bases). The CDR3 is made up of 14 amino acids. V lost 3 bases and J 5 bases, leaving 13 bases between the germline ends. Germline V gene data show CDR1 as SGHNT and CDR2 as YENEEA. CDR3 in DNA: TGTGCCAGCAGCTTCTGGGAAGGGAGGGAGACCCAGTACTTC. Translated, it gives CASSFWEGRETQYF.

The CDR3 protein is CASKYEQVNTGELFF. The CDR3 coding sequence is TGTGCCAGCAAGTACGAACAGGTCAACACCGGGGAGCTGTTTTTT. The chain recombines TRBV2 with TRBJ2-2; D is possibly TRBD1 (5 bases). Germline V CDR1 and CDR2: SNHLY, FYNNEI. CDR3 size: 15 residues. Trimming removed 7 bases from V and 2 bases from J, with 14 bases in between. Full variable domain (missing parts from reference TRBV2 and TRBJ2-2): EPEVTQTPSHQVTQMGQEVILRCVPISNHLYFYWYRQILGQKVEFLVSFYNNEISEKSEIFDDQFSVERPDGSNFTLKIRSTKLEDSAMYFCASKYEQVNTGELFFGEGSRLTVL.

The genes are TRBV14 and TRBJ2-4, with D perhaps TRBD1 (5 bases). Trimming removed 2 bases at V and 8 bases at J, with 13 bases between. CDR3 size: 14 residues. Germline V gene data show CDR1 as SGHDN and CDR2 as FVKESK. CDR3 protein: CASSQLGRKDIQYF. The CDR3 DNA sequence: TGTGCCAGCAGCCAACTGGGGCGCAAGGACATTCAGTACTTC.

The rearrangement joins TRBV5-4 to TRBJ1-2; 7 bases are shared with TRBD1. CDR3 length: 14 amino acids. V lost 1 base to trimming and J lost 5 bases; unmatched junction nucleotides: 5. Germline-derived CDR1 and CDR2 are SGHNT and YYREEE (reference sequence). The CDR3 DNA follows: TGTGCCAGCAGCTTGACAGGGGCAGGGTATGGCTACACCTTC. It encodes CASSLTGAGYGYTF.

The gene calls are TRBV4-2 and TRBJ1-2; 7 bases fit TRBD1. The CDR3 contains 14 residues. Germline V lookup: CDR1 LGHNA, CDR2 YNFKEQ. The junction had 7 bases not matched to a gene; V was cut back by 4 bases and J by 5 bases. CDR3 nucleotide sequence: TGTGCCAGCAGCCCTGACAGGGATTCATATGGCTACACCTTC. It translates to CASSPDRDSYGYTF.

V is TRBV5-6 and J is TRBJ1-5; TRBD1 matches 7 bases. V shed 1 base and J 7 bases; nucleotides not matched to a gene: 5. Germline lookup yields CDR1 SGHDT and CDR2 YYEEEE. The CDR3 is 14 amino acids. The CDR3 reads CASSLRQGGQPQHF. CDR3 DNA: TGTGCCAGCAGCTTGAGGCAGGGGGGACAGCCCCAGCATTTT.

This chain joins TRBV7-9 and TRBJ2-1; 11 nucleotides match TRBD2. Germline V lookup: CDR1 SEHNR, CDR2 FQNEAQ (reference sequence). After removal of 9 bases from V and 2 bases from J, the junction contained 15 bases not matched to a gene. The CDR3 is 18 residues long. The CDR3 DNA reads as TGTGCCAGTCCCGGGGGGACTAGCGGCCCATTCGCCTACAATGAGCAGTTCTTC. Its protein is CASPGGTSGPFAYNEQFF.

This chain links TRBV7-9 with TRBJ1-1, with D possibly being TRBD1 (5 bases). With 1 base removed from V and 4 bases from J, the gap between germline ends came to 7 bases. Germline V gene lookup returns CDR1 SEHNR and CDR2 FQNEAQ (reference sequence). This CDR3 has 13 amino acids. The CDR3 DNA reads as TGTGCCAGCAGCTTAGTCCAGGGCACTGAAGCTTTCTTT. As protein: CASSLVQGTEAFF.

This rearrangement joins TRBV9 to TRBJ2-1, with 7 positions matching TRBD2. Germline assignment: CDR1 SGDLS and CDR2 YYNGEE. J lost 0 bases, V lost 6 bases, and 9 bases had no gene match. This CDR3 is built from 16 residues. DNA of the CDR3: TGTGCCAGCAATGGTGGGAGCGGGGTCTCCTACAATGAGCAGTTCTTC. This gives the protein CASNGGSGVSYNEQFF.

There are a few counts of this clone. The J gene is TRBJ2-3, the V gene TRBV18; the D gene is possibly TRBD1 (5 bases). V lost 1 base to trimming and J lost 2 bases, with 10 bases between them. This CDR3 is 15 amino acids long. Looked up from germline, CDR1 is KGHSH and CDR2 is LQKENI. CDR3 sequence: CASSPLPGFTDTQYF. The CDR3 DNA reads as TGTGCCAGCTCACCACTGCCAGGGTTCACAGATACGCAGTATTTT.

This clone has a single count. The chain employs TRBV5-1 and TRBJ2-7, with 13 bases that match TRBD2. Germline CDR1 and CDR2: SGHRS and YFSETQ. This CDR3 comprises 14 residues. The ends lost 4 bases at V and 7 bases at J; junction bases unmatched: 5. The CDR3 is CASSQGLAGTEQYF. CDR3 nucleotides: TGCGCCAGCAGCCAGGGACTAGCGGGGACGGAGCAGTACTTC. Full variable domain (missing parts from reference TRBV5-1 and TRBJ2-7): KAGVTQTPRYLIKTRGQQVTLSCSPISGHRSVSWYQQTPGQGLQFLFEYFSETQRNKGNFPGRFSGRQFSNSRSEMNVSTLELGDSALYLCASSQGLAGTEQYFGPGTRLTVT.

This clone showed up just a few times. The chain couples TRBV5-4 to TRBJ1-2; 9 nucleotides align to TRBD1. V lost 0 bases and J lost 3; bases outside the gene matches: 0. Germline CDR1 reads SGHNT; CDR2 reads YYREEE (reference sequence). The CDR3 loop spans 14 amino acids. Written as DNA, the CDR3 is TGTGCCAGCAGCTTGGACAGGGGGCACTATGGCTACACCTTC. Translated: CASSLDRGHYGYTF.

In this sample, this clone turned up a few times. The chain is built from TRBV11-2 and TRBJ1-1; no reliable D call. Germline CDR1 SGHAT, CDR2 FQNNGV. The CDR3 is 15 amino acids. V lost 0 bases, J lost 5 bases, and 13 bases lay in between. The CDR3 is CASSLEWARVTEAFF. The CDR3, as DNA: TGTGCCAGCAGCTTAGAGTGGGCGCGGGTGACTGAAGCTTTCTTT.

The V gene is TRBV4-3, the J gene TRBJ2-4; 8 bases are shared with TRBD2. The germline V gene encodes CDR1 LGHNA and CDR2 YSLEER. The CDR3 runs 19 residues. V lost 0 bases and J lost 6; bases outside the gene matches: 16. DNA for the CDR3: TGCGCCAGCAGCCAAGATCCGGTGAATTCGCGGGGGGCCGTAAACATTCAGTACTTC. Its translation: CASSQDPVNSRGAVNIQYF.

In its sample, this clone was seen a few times. This rearrangement joins TRBV7-3 to TRBJ2-1, with D possibly matching TRBD2 (7 bases). Trimming took off 7 bases at V and 6 bases at J, with 22 bases between the two ends. This CDR3 has 16 residues. The germline gives CDR1 SGHTA, CDR2 FQGTGA. CDR3 sequence reads: CASIPRGGGRGNEQFF. CDR3 nucleotide sequence: TGTGCCAGCATCCCAAGAGGGGGGGGGAGGGGCAATGAGCAGTTCTTC.